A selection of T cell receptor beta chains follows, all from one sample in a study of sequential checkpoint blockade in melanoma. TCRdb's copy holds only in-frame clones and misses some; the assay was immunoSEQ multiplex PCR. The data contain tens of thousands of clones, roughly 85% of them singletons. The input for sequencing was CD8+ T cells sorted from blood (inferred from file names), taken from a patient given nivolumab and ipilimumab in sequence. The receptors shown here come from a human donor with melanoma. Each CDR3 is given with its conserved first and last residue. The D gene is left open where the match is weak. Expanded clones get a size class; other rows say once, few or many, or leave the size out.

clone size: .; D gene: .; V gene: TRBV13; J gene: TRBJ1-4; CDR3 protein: CASSTRGLANEKLFF; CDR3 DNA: TGTGCCAGCAGCACGCGGGGGTTAGCTAATGAAAAACTGTTTTTT
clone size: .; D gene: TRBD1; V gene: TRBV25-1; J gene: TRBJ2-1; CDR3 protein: CAIRDREYNEQFF; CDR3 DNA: TGTGCCATCCGGGACAGGGAGTACAATGAGCAGTTCTTC
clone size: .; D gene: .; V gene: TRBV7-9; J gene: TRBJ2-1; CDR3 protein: CASSLGEPTGVF; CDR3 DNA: TGTGCCAGCAGCTTAGGGGAACCGACCGGGGTCTTC
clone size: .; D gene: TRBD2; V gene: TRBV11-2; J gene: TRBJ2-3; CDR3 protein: CASSLVWPSGGDTQYF; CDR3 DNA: TGTGCCAGCAGCTTAGTATGGCCGAGCGGGGGAGATACGCAGTATTTT
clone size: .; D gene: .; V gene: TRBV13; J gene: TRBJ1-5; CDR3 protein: CASSSRSGSYSNQPQHF; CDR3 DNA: TGTGCCAGCAGCTCCCGATCCGGGTCCTATAGCAATCAGCCCCAGCATTTT
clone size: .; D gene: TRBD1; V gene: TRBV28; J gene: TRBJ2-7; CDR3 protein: CASSGGQGVYEQYF; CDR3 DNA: TGTGCCAGCAGTGGAGGACAGGGGGTTTACGAGCAGTACTTC
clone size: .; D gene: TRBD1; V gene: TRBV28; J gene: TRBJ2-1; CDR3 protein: CASSGTDFDNEQFF; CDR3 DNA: TGTGCCAGCAGCGGGACAGATTTCGACAATGAGCAGTTCTTC
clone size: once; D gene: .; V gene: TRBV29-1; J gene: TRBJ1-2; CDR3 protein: CSVEGGDYGYTF; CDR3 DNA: TGCAGCGTGGAAGGGGGGGACTATGGCTACACCTTC
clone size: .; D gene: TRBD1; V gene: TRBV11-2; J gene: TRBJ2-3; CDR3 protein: CASSLRTGWDEDTQYF; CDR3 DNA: TGTGCCAGCAGCCTTCGGACAGGATGGGATGAAGATACGCAGTATTTT
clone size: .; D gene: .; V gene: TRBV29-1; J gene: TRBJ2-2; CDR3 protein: CSVTLGHTNTGELFF; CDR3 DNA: TGCAGCGTTACACTTGGACACACGAACACCGGGGAGCTGTTTTTT
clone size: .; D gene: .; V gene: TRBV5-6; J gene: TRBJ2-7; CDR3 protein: CASSSTGIRQYF; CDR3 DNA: TGTGCCAGCAGCTCCACAGGGATTCGGCAGTACTTC
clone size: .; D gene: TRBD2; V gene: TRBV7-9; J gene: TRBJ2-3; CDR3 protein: CASSARTSGSQDTQYF; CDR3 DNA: TGTGCCAGCAGCGCCCGGACTAGCGGGAGTCAAGATACGCAGTATTTT
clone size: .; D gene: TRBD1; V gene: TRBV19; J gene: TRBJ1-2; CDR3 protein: CASSISGQGTYGYTF; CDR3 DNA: TGTGCCAGTAGTATTAGTGGACAGGGTACCTATGGCTACACCTTC
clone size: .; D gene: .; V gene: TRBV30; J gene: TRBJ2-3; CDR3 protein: CAWDYGSADTQYF; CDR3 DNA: TGTGCCTGGGATTACGGGAGCGCAGATACGCAGTATTTT
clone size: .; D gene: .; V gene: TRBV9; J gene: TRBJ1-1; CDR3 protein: CASSVGGGLNTEAFF; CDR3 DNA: TGTGCCAGCAGCGTAGGTGGCGGATTGAACACTGAAGCTTTCTTT
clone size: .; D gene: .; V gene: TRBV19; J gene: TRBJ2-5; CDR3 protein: CASSVTDGPQETQYF; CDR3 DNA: TGTGCCAGTAGTGTTACCGATGGCCCACAAGAGACCCAGTACTTC
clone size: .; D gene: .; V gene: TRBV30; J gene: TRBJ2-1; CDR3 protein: CAWSIQGNEQFF; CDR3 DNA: TGTGCCTGGAGTATTCAGGGCAATGAGCAGTTCTTC
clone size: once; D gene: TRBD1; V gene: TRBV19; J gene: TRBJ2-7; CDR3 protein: CASSIGTGDYEQYF; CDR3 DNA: TGTGCCAGTAGTATTGGGACAGGGGACTACGAGCAGTACTTC
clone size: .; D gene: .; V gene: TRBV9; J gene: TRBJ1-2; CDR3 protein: CASSAQGGENGYTF; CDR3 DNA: TGTGCCAGCAGCGCCCAGGGAGGTGAGAATGGCTACACCTTC
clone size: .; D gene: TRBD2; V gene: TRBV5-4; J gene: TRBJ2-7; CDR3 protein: CASSSPPGGNEQYF; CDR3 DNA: TGTGCCAGCAGCTCCCCTCCGGGAGGAAACGAGCAGTACTTC
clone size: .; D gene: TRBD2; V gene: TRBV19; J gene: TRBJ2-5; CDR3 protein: CASSMASGGVLQETQYF; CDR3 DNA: TGTGCCAGTAGTATGGCTAGCGGAGGGGTACTCCAAGAGACCCAGTACTTC
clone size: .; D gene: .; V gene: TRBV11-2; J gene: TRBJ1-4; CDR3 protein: CASSPDHRVVGEKLFF; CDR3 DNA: TGTGCCAGCAGCCCCGATCACAGGGTGGTAGGTGAAAAACTGTTTTTT
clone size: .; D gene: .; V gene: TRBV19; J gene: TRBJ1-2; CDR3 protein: CASTGIWGYTF; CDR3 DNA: TGTGCCAGTACCGGGATATGGGGCTACACCTTC
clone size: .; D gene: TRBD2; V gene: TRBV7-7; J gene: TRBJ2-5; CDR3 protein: CASSQGLARSLQETQYF; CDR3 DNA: TGTGCTAGCAGCCAAGGACTAGCGAGATCCCTCCAAGAGACCCAGTACTTC
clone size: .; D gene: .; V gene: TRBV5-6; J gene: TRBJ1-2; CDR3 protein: CASTPSWSRDGYTF; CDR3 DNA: TGTGCCAGCACCCCCTCTTGGAGTCGGGATGGCTACACCTTC
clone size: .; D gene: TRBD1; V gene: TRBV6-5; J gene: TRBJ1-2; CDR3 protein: CASSLDRVVDYTF; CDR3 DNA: TGTGCCAGCAGTTTGGACAGGGTCGTCGACTACACCTTC
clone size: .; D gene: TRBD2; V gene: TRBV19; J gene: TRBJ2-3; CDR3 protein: CASSIVLAGAPDTQYF; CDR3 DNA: TGTGCCAGTAGTATAGTACTAGCGGGAGCCCCAGATACGCAGTATTTT
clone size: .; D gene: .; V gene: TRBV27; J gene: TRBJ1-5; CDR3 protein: CASSSSVRNQPQHF; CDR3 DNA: TGTGCCAGCAGTTCATCGGTCAGAAATCAGCCCCAGCATTTT
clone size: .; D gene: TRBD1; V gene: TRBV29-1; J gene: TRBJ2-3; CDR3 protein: CSVGLGWTGGTDTQYF; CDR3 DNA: TGCAGCGTTGGTTTGGGCTGGACAGGGGGGACAGATACGCAGTATTTT
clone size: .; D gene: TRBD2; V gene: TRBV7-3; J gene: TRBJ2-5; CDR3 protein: CASSSGVTSGRAPETQYF; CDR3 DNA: TGTGCCAGCAGCTCCGGGGTGACTAGCGGGAGGGCCCCAGAGACCCAGTACTTC
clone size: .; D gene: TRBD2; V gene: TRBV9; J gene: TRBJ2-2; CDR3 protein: CASSVVWGGNTGELFF; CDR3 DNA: TGTGCCAGCAGCGTAGTGTGGGGGGGGAACACCGGGGAGCTGTTTTTT
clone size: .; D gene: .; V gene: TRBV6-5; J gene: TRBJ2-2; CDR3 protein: CASSYSEGITGELFF; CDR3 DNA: TGTGCCAGCAGTTACTCGGAGGGGATAACCGGGGAGCTGTTTTTT
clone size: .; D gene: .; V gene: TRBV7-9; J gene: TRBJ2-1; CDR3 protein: CASSLAGVDNEQFF; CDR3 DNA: TGTGCCAGCAGCTTAGCGGGAGTAGACAATGAGCAGTTCTTC
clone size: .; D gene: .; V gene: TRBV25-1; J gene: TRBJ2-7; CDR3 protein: CASRDTLFSYEQYF; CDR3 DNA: TGTGCCAGCAGGGACACCCTTTTCTCCTACGAGCAGTACTTC
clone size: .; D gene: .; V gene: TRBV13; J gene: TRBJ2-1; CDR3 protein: CASSLGRRLLYNEQFF; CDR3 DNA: TGTGCCAGCAGCTTAGGGAGGCGACTCCTCTACAATGAGCAGTTCTTC
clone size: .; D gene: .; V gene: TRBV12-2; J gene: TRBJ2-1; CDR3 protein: CANLPSGEEGNEQFF; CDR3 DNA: TGTGCTAACCTCCCGTCCGGGGAAGAGGGCAATGAGCAGTTCTTC
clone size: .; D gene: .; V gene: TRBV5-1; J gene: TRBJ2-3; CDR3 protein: CASSAGATSTDTQYF; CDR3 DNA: TGCGCCAGCAGCGCGGGTGCTACTAGCACAGATACGCAGTATTTT
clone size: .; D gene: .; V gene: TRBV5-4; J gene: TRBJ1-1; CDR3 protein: CASSLNVGLYREAFF; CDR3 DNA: TGTGCCAGCAGCTTGAATGTTGGCCTCTACAGGGAAGCTTTCTTT
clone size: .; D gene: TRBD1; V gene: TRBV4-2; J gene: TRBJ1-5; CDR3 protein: CASGTGSNQPQHF; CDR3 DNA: TGTGCCAGCGGGACAGGGAGCAATCAGCCCCAGCATTTT
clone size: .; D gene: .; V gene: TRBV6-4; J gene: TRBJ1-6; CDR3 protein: CASSDGKGAYNSPLHF; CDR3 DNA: TGTGCCAGCAGTGACGGGAAGGGGGCCTATAATTCACCCCTCCACTTT
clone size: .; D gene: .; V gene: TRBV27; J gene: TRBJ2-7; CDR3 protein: CASSFQAAYEQYF; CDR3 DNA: TGTGCCAGCAGTTTCCAGGCAGCCTACGAGCAGTACTTC
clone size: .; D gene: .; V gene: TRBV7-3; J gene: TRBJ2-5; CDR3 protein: CASSPGMWETQYF; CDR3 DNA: TGTGCCAGCAGCCCCGGGATGTGGGAGACCCAGTACTTC
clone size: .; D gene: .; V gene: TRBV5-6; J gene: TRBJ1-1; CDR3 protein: CASSLGLGSTEAFF; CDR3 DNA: TGTGCCAGCAGCTTAGGGCTGGGGAGCACTGAAGCTTTCTTT
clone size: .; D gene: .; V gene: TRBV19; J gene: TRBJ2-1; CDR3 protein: CASSPGSSYNEQFF; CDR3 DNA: TGTGCCAGTAGTCCGGGGAGCTCCTACAATGAGCAGTTCTTC